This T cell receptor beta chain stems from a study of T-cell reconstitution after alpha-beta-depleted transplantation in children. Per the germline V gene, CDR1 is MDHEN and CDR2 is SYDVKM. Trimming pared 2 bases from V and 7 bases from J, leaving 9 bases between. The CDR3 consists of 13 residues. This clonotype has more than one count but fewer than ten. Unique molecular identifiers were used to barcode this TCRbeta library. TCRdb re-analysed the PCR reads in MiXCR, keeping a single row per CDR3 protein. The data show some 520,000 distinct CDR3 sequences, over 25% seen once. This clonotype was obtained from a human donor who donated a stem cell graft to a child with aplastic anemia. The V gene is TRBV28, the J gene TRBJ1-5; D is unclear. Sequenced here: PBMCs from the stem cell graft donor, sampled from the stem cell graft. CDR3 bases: TGTGCCAGCAGTTTACAAGTTTCGCAGCCCCAGCATTTT. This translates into CASSLQVSQPQHF.